This is a list of T cell receptor beta chains from one sample in a study of PD-L1 blockade in urothelial cancer. The data were produced by immunoSEQ multiplex PCR, yet TCRdb's version contains in-frame clones alone and is incomplete. The sample holds 20,000 to 25,000 clones, around nine tenths seen once. The specimen comprised PBMCs, sampled around atezolizumab (anti-PD-L1) treatment. The origin of the receptors is a woman aged 60-75 years with urothelial cancer. The CDR3 runs from the conserved cysteine through the conserved F or W. The D gene is left open where the match is weak. Size is omitted from some rows. Given values are once, few, many or a class for expanded clones.

clone size: few; D gene: NA; V gene: TRBV10-3; J gene: TRBJ2-7; CDR3 DNA: TGTGCCATCAGAAATAGCTTTTACGAGCAGTACTTC; CDR3 protein: CAIRNSFYEQYF
clone size: NA; D gene: NA; V gene: TRBV27; J gene: TRBJ2-1; CDR3 DNA: TGTGCCAGCAGTTTTGGAGCCCGGGGGAATGAGCAGTTCTTC; CDR3 protein: CASSFGARGNEQFF
clone size: NA; D gene: TRBD2; V gene: TRBV5-1; J gene: TRBJ2-7; CDR3 DNA: TGCGCCACCTCCCCCGTCTCGACTAGCGGGACCTACGAGCAGTACTTC; CDR3 protein: CATSPVSTSGTYEQYF
clone size: NA; D gene: TRBD2; V gene: TRBV2; J gene: TRBJ2-1; CDR3 DNA: TGTGCCAGCAGGGACGGGGGGGAGCAGTTCTTC; CDR3 protein: CASRDGGEQFF
clone size: NA; D gene: NA; V gene: TRBV5-6; J gene: TRBJ1-1; CDR3 DNA: TGTGCCAGCATATACCAGGGGCGTAGGAGCACTGAAGCTTTCTTT; CDR3 protein: CASIYQGRRSTEAFF
clone size: NA; D gene: TRBD1; V gene: TRBV5-1; J gene: TRBJ1-4; CDR3 DNA: TGCGCCAGCAGCTCGGGGACAGGGCCGGTAACTAATGAAAAACTGTTTTTT; CDR3 protein: CASSSGTGPVTNEKLFF
clone size: once; D gene: NA; V gene: TRBV4-3; J gene: TRBJ2-1; CDR3 DNA: TGCGCCAGCAGCCAATTCCATTACAATGAGCAGTTCTTC; CDR3 protein: CASSQFHYNEQFF
clone size: NA; D gene: NA; V gene: TRBV19; J gene: TRBJ2-7; CDR3 DNA: TGTGCCAGTAGTATCCAGGCGGGGCTACAGCGGGTCGAGCAGTACTTC; CDR3 protein: CASSIQAGLQRVEQYF
clone size: NA; D gene: NA; V gene: TRBV27; J gene: TRBJ2-7; CDR3 DNA: TGTGCCAGCAGATCAGTTCTCTCCTACGAGCAGTACTTC; CDR3 protein: CASRSVLSYEQYF
clone size: NA; D gene: NA; V gene: TRBV11-2; J gene: TRBJ1-3; CDR3 DNA: TGTGCCAGCAGCTTGGCTTTACAGGTTGGAAACACCATATATTTT; CDR3 protein: CASSLALQVGNTIYF
clone size: NA; D gene: TRBD2; V gene: TRBV5-1; J gene: TRBJ2-1; CDR3 DNA: TGCGCCAGCAGCTTGCTTAGGTCTAGCGGGGGGGCGGACAATGAGCAGTTCTTC; CDR3 protein: CASSLLRSSGGADNEQFF
clone size: NA; D gene: NA; V gene: TRBV5-1; J gene: TRBJ1-2; CDR3 DNA: TGCGCCAGCAGCCCTAGGACAGAGAAAAGGAATGGCTACACCTTC; CDR3 protein: CASSPRTEKRNGYTF
clone size: NA; D gene: TRBD1; V gene: TRBV19; J gene: TRBJ1-1; CDR3 DNA: TGTGCCAGTAGTTCCACCGGGACAGGGAAATTTGTCACTGAAGCTTTCTTT; CDR3 protein: CASSSTGTGKFVTEAFF
clone size: NA; D gene: TRBD1; V gene: TRBV19; J gene: TRBJ2-5; CDR3 DNA: TGTGCCAGTAGTATTCGGACAGGATGGGCCCAAGAGACCCAGTACTTC; CDR3 protein: CASSIRTGWAQETQYF
clone size: NA; D gene: TRBD1; V gene: TRBV15; J gene: TRBJ1-4; CDR3 DNA: TGTGCCACGGCCGACAGGGGTTCTAATGAAAAACTGTTTTTT; CDR3 protein: CATADRGSNEKLFF
clone size: NA; D gene: TRBD1; V gene: TRBV4-3; J gene: TRBJ2-7; CDR3 DNA: TGCGCCAGCAGCCCCGGGACAGGGACCTACGAGCAGTACTTC; CDR3 protein: CASSPGTGTYEQYF
clone size: NA; D gene: NA; V gene: TRBV6-1; J gene: TRBJ2-7; CDR3 DNA: TGTGCCAGCAGTCTTGAGAGGACAGCCTACGAGCAGTACTTC; CDR3 protein: CASSLERTAYEQYF
clone size: NA; D gene: NA; V gene: TRBV6-5; J gene: TRBJ1-4; CDR3 DNA: TGTGCCAGCAGTTACTCGACAGTCCTGGGAAAACTGTTTTTT; CDR3 protein: CASSYSTVLGKLFF
clone size: NA; D gene: TRBD1; V gene: TRBV19; J gene: TRBJ1-2; CDR3 DNA: TGTGCCAGTAGTACCACAACCATCGGGACAGGTGGCTACACCTTC; CDR3 protein: CASSTTTIGTGGYTF
clone size: NA; D gene: TRBD2; V gene: TRBV7-2; J gene: TRBJ2-7; CDR3 DNA: TGTGCCAGCAGCTTGGGCGGGAGGAGGGTCGAGCAGTACTTC; CDR3 protein: CASSLGGRRVEQYF
clone size: NA; D gene: TRBD1; V gene: TRBV4-2; J gene: TRBJ1-2; CDR3 DNA: TGTGCCAGCAGCAGAAACCCCGGGACAGCTAACTATGGCTACACCTTC; CDR3 protein: CASSRNPGTANYGYTF
clone size: NA; D gene: NA; V gene: TRBV19; J gene: TRBJ2-4; CDR3 DNA: TGTGCCAGTAGTATCTGGAGGGGGCAAGTCAAAAACATTCAGTACTTC; CDR3 protein: CASSIWRGQVKNIQYF
clone size: NA; D gene: NA; V gene: TRBV7-6; J gene: TRBJ2-2; CDR3 DNA: TGTGCCAGCTCGAGACTACCAGCGGACACCGGGGAGCTGTTTTTT; CDR3 protein: CASSRLPADTGELFF
clone size: NA; D gene: NA; V gene: TRBV11-3; J gene: TRBJ2-7; CDR3 DNA: TGTGCCAGCAGCCCCAGAGACAGACCCTACGAGCAGTACTTC; CDR3 protein: CASSPRDRPYEQYF
clone size: NA; D gene: TRBD2; V gene: TRBV5-1; J gene: TRBJ2-5; CDR3 DNA: TGCGCCAGCAGCCAAACTAGCGGTGAAGAGACCCAGTACTTC; CDR3 protein: CASSQTSGEETQYF
clone size: once; D gene: TRBD1; V gene: TRBV19; J gene: TRBJ1-2; CDR3 DNA: TGTGCCAGTAGTATGCCGGGACAGGGTTATGGCTACACCTTC; CDR3 protein: CASSMPGQGYGYTF
clone size: NA; D gene: NA; V gene: TRBV2; J gene: TRBJ1-1; CDR3 DNA: TGTGCCAGCACTTCGTGGGGGGGGAGGACTGAAGCTTTCTTT; CDR3 protein: CASTSWGGRTEAFF
clone size: NA; D gene: TRBD1; V gene: TRBV5-1; J gene: TRBJ1-4; CDR3 DNA: TGCGCCAGCAGCTGGGGACAGACTAATGAAAAACTGTTTTTT; CDR3 protein: CASSWGQTNEKLFF
clone size: NA; D gene: NA; V gene: TRBV19; J gene: TRBJ1-2; CDR3 DNA: TGTGCCAGTATCAAGGGGGGGACTCCACAAGGGCGGTCTAACTATGGCTACACCTTC; CDR3 protein: CASIKGGTPQGRSNYGYTF
clone size: once; D gene: NA; V gene: TRBV29-1; J gene: TRBJ2-2; CDR3 DNA: TGCAGCGTTGAACTAGAGACTAGGGGTCTCACCGGGGAGCTGTTTTTT; CDR3 protein: CSVELETRGLTGELFF
clone size: NA; D gene: NA; V gene: TRBV7-9; J gene: TRBJ1-6; CDR3 DNA: TGTGCCAGCAGCCCGACTCAGACAGGCCCGGAGCCCCTCCACTTT; CDR3 protein: CASSPTQTGPEPLHF
clone size: once; D gene: NA; V gene: TRBV4-3; J gene: TRBJ1-1; CDR3 DNA: TGCGCCAGCAGCCTGTTACTCGCAGGGTACACTGAAGCTTTCTTT; CDR3 protein: CASSLLLAGYTEAFF
clone size: NA; D gene: NA; V gene: TRBV30; J gene: TRBJ1-2; CDR3 DNA: TGTGCCTGGAGTGTGAGATTGATCCATGGCTACACCTTC; CDR3 protein: CAWSVRLIHGYTF
clone size: NA; D gene: NA; V gene: TRBV7-2; J gene: TRBJ2-7; CDR3 DNA: TGTGCCAGCAGCTTCGGTGCAGGGTTAATCTACGAGCAGTACTTC; CDR3 protein: CASSFGAGLIYEQYF
clone size: NA; D gene: NA; V gene: TRBV10-1; J gene: TRBJ2-5; CDR3 DNA: TGCGCCAGCAGCCGGGGGTTACAAGAGACCCAGTACTTC; CDR3 protein: CASSRGLQETQYF
clone size: once; D gene: NA; V gene: TRBV2; J gene: TRBJ2-3; CDR3 DNA: TGTGCCAAAGGCAGGGCTAGCACAGATACGCAGTATTTT; CDR3 protein: CAKGRASTDTQYF
clone size: NA; D gene: TRBD2; V gene: TRBV9; J gene: TRBJ2-3; CDR3 DNA: TGTGCCAGCAGCCTGGGACTAGCGGGAGGGCTGGAAGATACGCAGTATTTT; CDR3 protein: CASSLGLAGGLEDTQYF
clone size: once; D gene: TRBD1; V gene: TRBV13; J gene: TRBJ1-2; CDR3 DNA: TGTGCCAGCAGCCCAACGGGACAGGGGGCAACTGATGATGGCTACACCTTC; CDR3 protein: CASSPTGQGATDDGYTF
clone size: NA; D gene: TRBD2; V gene: TRBV5-1; J gene: TRBJ2-1; CDR3 DNA: TGCGCCAGCAGCTCACTAGCGGGAGTGGATGAGCAGTTCTTC; CDR3 protein: CASSSLAGVDEQFF
clone size: NA; D gene: NA; V gene: TRBV5-1; J gene: TRBJ1-1; CDR3 DNA: TGCGCCAGCAGCTTCGCAGGGAACACTGAAGCTTTCTTT; CDR3 protein: CASSFAGNTEAFF
clone size: NA; D gene: TRBD1; V gene: TRBV5-4; J gene: TRBJ1-6; CDR3 DNA: TGTGCCAGCAGCAGCCGGGACAGTTATAATTCACCCCTCCACTTT; CDR3 protein: CASSSRDSYNSPLHF
clone size: NA; D gene: TRBD2; V gene: TRBV7-2; J gene: TRBJ2-1; CDR3 DNA: TGTGCCAGCAGACCGCCGGGACTAGCGGGAGTCTCCTACAATGAGCAGTTCTTC; CDR3 protein: CASRPPGLAGVSYNEQFF